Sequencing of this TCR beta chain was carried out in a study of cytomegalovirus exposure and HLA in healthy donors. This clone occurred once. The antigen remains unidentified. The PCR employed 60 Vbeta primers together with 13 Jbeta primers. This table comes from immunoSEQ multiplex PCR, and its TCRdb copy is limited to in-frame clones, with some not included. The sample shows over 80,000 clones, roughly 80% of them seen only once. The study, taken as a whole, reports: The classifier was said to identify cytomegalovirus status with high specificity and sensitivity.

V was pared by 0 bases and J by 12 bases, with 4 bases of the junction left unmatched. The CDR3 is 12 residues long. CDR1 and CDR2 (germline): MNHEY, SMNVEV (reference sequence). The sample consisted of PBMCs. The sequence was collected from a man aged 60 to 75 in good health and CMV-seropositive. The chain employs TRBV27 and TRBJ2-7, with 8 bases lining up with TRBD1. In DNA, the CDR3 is TGTGCCAGCAGTTTATCTTCAGGGGGCTGGTACTTC. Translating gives CASSLSSGGWYF.